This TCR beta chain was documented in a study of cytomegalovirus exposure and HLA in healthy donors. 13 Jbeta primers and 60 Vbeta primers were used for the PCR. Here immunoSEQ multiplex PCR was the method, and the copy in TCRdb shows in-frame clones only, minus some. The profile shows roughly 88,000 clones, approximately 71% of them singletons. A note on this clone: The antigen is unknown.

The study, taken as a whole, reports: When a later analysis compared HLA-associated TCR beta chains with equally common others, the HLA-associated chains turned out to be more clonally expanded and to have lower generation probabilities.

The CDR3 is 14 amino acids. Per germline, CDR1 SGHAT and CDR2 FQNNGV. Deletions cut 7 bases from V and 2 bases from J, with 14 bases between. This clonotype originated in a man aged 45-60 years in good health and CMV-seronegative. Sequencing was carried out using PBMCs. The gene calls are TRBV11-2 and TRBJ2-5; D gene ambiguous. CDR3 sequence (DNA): TGTGCCAGCACCCAGTGGGCTTCTCAAGAGACCCAGTACTTC. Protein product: CASTQWASQETQYF.